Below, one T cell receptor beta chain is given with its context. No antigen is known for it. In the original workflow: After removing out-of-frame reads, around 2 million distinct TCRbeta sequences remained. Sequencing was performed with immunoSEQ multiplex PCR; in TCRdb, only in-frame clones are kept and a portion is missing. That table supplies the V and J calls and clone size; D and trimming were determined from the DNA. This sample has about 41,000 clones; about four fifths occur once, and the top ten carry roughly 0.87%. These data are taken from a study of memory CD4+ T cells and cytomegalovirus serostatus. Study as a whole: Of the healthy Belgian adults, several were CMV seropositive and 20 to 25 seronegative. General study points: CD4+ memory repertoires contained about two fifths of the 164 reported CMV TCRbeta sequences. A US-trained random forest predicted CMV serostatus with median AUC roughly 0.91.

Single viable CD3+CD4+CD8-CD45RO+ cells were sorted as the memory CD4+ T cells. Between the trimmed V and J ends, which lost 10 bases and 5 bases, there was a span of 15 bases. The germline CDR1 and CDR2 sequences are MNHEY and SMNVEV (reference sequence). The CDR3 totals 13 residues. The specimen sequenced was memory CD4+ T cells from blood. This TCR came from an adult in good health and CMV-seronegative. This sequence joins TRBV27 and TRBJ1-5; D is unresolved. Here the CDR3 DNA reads TGTGCCACCCAACCCCGGCGGGATCAGCCCCAGCATTTT. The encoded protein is CATQPRRDQPQHF.